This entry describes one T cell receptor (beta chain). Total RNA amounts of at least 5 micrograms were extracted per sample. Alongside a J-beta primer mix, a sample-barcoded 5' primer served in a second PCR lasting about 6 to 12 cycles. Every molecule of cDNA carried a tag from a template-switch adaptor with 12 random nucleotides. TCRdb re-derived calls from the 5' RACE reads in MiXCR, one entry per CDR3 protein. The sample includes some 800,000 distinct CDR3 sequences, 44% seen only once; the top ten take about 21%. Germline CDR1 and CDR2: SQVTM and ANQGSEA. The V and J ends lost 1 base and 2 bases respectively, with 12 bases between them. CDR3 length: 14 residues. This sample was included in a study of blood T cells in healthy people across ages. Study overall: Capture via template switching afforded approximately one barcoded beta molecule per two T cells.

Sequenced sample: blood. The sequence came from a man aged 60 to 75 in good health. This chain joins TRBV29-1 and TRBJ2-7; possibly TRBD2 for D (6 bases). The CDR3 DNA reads TGCAGCGTTGAAGTGGGGCGGGGACCCTACGAGCAGTACTTC. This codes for CSVEVGRGPYEQYF.